The 25 T cell receptor beta chains listed next were all sequenced from one sample in a study of shared clonotypes between healthy human individuals. TCRdb's copy holds only in-frame clones and misses some; the assay was immunoSEQ multiplex PCR. The sample records millions of clones, 85% to 95% being singletons. Sequencing was done on a sample of naive CD4+ T cells sorted from blood. Subset of the sample: CD45RA+ positively selected. The receptor set was obtained from a man between 18 and 35 years old in good health.

The chain is built from TRBV27 and TRBJ2-7; D is possibly TRBD1 (5 bases). Germline CDR1 and CDR2: MNHEY and SMNVEV (reference sequence). V lost 6 bases and J 0 bases, leaving 15 bases between the germline ends. This CDR3 comprises 15 residues. As DNA, the CDR3 is TGTGCCAGCAGGAGGCAGGGATATAGCTCCTACGAGCAGTACTTC. As protein: CASRRQGYSSYEQYF.

The J gene is TRBJ2-3, the V gene TRBV9; D possibly corresponds to TRBD2 (6 bases). Germline loops: CDR1 SGDLS, CDR2 YYNGEE. The CDR3 runs 14 residues. V was shortened by 3 bases and J by 4 bases, with 12 bases between the two germline ends. The CDR3 reads CASSGGARADTQYF. The CDR3 DNA sequence: TGTGCCAGCAGCGGCGGGGCGAGGGCAGATACGCAGTATTTT.

With regard to this clone: At the DNA level, this CDR3 is encoded by other sequences in the same sample as well. The genes are TRBV5-1 and TRBJ1-1; D remains ambiguous. Per germline, CDR1 SGHRS and CDR2 YFSETQ. The CDR3 spans 14 residues. V shed 1 base and J shed 0 bases, with 7 bases lying between them. CDR3 sequence reads: CASSLPGMNTEAFF. CDR3 coding DNA: TGCGCCAGCAGCTTGCCGGGGATGAACACTGAAGCTTTCTTT.

With respect to this clone: The junction does not match germline at one end; this may be a read error. The rearrangement joins TRBV7-7 to TRBJ2-2; D remains unclear. The CDR3 is 13 amino acids. In germline, CDR1 is SSHAT, CDR2 FNYEAQ (reference sequence). The CDR3 nucleotides read TGTGCTAGCAGCTTGGGCGACGCCGGGGAGCTGTTTTTT. Protein product: CASSLGDAGELFF. The complete variable domain, with remaining parts taken from reference TRBV7-7 and TRBJ2-2, reads GAGVSQSPRYKVTKRGQDVTLRCDPISSHATLYWYQQALGQGPEFLTYFNYEAQPDKSGLPSDRFSAERPEGSISTLTIQRTEQRDSAMYRCASSLGDAGELFFGEGSRLTVL.

The CDR3 loop is CASSGPGFSGANVLTF. The DNA for the CDR3 is TGTGCCAGCAGCGGACCTGGATTCTCTGGGGCCAACGTCCTGACTTTC. This sequence joins TRBV9 and TRBJ2-6, with D hard to call. The CDR3 length is 16 residues. Germline CDR1 and CDR2: SGDLS and YYNGEE. V lost 3 bases to trimming and J lost 0 bases, with 10 bases between them.

This clone has just one count. The gene calls are TRBV6-1 and TRBJ1-5, with D tentatively TRBD1 (6 bases). V lost 1 base to trimming and J lost 4 bases, with 11 bases between them. CDR1 is MNHNS and CDR2 is SASEGT in the germline V gene. The CDR3 loop spans 15 amino acids. CDR3 loop: CASSEGDRTNQPQHF. CDR3 nucleotide sequence: TGTGCCAGCAGTGAAGGCGACAGGACAAATCAGCCCCAGCATTTT.

This rearrangement joins TRBV5-4 to TRBJ1-1; D is uncertain. Germline V gene lookup returns CDR1 SGHNT and CDR2 YYREEE (reference sequence). Deletions cut 4 bases from V and 1 base from J, with 8 bases between. The CDR3 has 13 residues. The CDR3 DNA reads TGTGCCAGCAGCGTTCCTTCGAACACTGAAGCTTTCTTT. Translation gives CASSVPSNTEAFF.

J is TRBJ1-4 and V is TRBV18; possible D gene TRBD1, 5 bases. Deletions cut 1 base from V and 8 bases from J, with 11 bases between. The CDR3 consists of 14 residues. Germline V gives CDR1 KGHSH, CDR2 LQKENI. The CDR3 DNA reads TGTGCCAGCTCACCACAGGGGTCCGCGGAAAAACTGTTTTTT. Encoded protein: CASSPQGSAEKLFF.

V and J are TRBV11-2 and TRBJ2-7, with a weak D call TRBD2 (6 bases). The germline CDR1 and CDR2 sequences are SGHAT and FQNNGV. Trimming left V 5 bases short and J 7 bases short, with 15 bases between. The CDR3 totals 13 residues. CDR3 in DNA: TGTGCCAGCAGCCCCGGACGGCGGGGAGAGCAGTACTTC. This codes for CASSPGRRGEQYF.

The chain couples TRBV10-1 to TRBJ2-5, with D perhaps being TRBD1 or TRBD2 (5 bases each). This CDR3 has 14 amino acids. Trimming took off 4 bases at V and 2 bases at J, with 11 bases between the two ends. Germline V gene sequence: CDR1 WNHNN, CDR2 SYGVQD (reference sequence). The CDR3 is CASSVGVTQETQYF. The CDR3 DNA reads as TGCGCCAGCAGTGTGGGGGTAACGCAAGAGACCCAGTACTTC.

The chain joins TRBV13 to TRBJ2-7; 9 nucleotides agree with TRBD1. The V gene's germline CDR1 is PRHDT and CDR2 FYEKMQ (reference sequence). V shed 4 bases, J shed 5 bases, and the junction held 12 bases outside the gene matches. The CDR3 extends over 16 amino acids. This CDR3 is CASSSWYLGQGNEQYF. The CDR3 DNA is TGTGCCAGCAGCTCTTGGTATCTGGGACAGGGAAACGAGCAGTACTTC.

The V call is TRBV18, the J call TRBJ1-1, with 7 bases aligning to TRBD1. CDR1 KGHSH and CDR2 LQKENI come from the germline V gene. The ends lost 1 base at V and 1 base at J; junction bases unmatched: 6. CDR3 size: 16 residues. CDR3: CASSPQQGSANTEAFF. CDR3 nucleotide sequence: TGTGCCAGCTCACCACAACAGGGGTCGGCGAACACTGAAGCTTTCTTT.

CDR3: CASSPPDRAGETQYF. The CDR3 DNA reads TGCGCCAGCAGCCCGCCGGACAGGGCAGGGGAGACCCAGTACTTC. The V gene is TRBV5-1, the J gene TRBJ2-5; 8 positions match TRBD1. V was clipped by 4 bases and J by 5 bases; unmatched bases: 10. The CDR3 is made up of 15 amino acids. In germline, CDR1 is SGHRS, CDR2 YFSETQ.

The chain couples TRBV5-1 to TRBJ2-7, with D unresolved. The CDR3 spans 14 residues. Germline assignment: CDR1 SGHRS and CDR2 YFSETQ. Trimming left V 9 bases short and J 0 bases short, with 16 bases between. This chain's CDR3 is CATTPDINSYEQYF. CDR3 nucleotide sequence: TGCGCCACCACCCCTGATATCAACTCCTACGAGCAGTACTTC.

Notes on this clone: In the same sample, other DNA sequences code for this CDR3. J is TRBJ1-1 and V is TRBV7-2; D is unclear. V was shortened by 0 bases and J by 1 base, with 3 bases between the two germline ends. Germline CDR1 SGHTA, CDR2 FQGNSA. The CDR3 has 13 residues. CDR3 sequence: CASSLAENTEAFF. Here the CDR3 DNA reads TGTGCCAGCAGCTTAGCGGAGAACACTGAAGCTTTCTTT.

This clone was recorded only once. The gene calls are TRBV5-5 and TRBJ1-6; D is undetermined. V lost 0 bases to trimming and J lost 5 bases, with 9 bases between them. Germline V gene data show CDR1 as SGHKS and CDR2 as YYEKEE (reference sequence). CDR3 length equals 15 residues. This CDR3 is CASSLGPGDNSPLHF. The CDR3 nucleotides read TGTGCCAGCAGCTTGGGTCCGGGAGATAATTCACCCCTCCACTTT.

Details on this clone: In the same sample, other DNA sequences code for this CDR3. The chain links TRBV18 to TRBJ2-7, with TRBD1 matching over 8 bases. The V gene's germline CDR1 is KGHSH and CDR2 LQKENI. The CDR3 has 14 amino acids. The trim removed 6 bases at V and 2 bases at J, leaving 6 bases unmatched. In DNA form, the CDR3 reads TGTGCCAGCTCGCCAAACAGGGGGGCCTACGAGCAGTACTTC. It codes for CASSPNRGAYEQYF. Complete variable domain (other parts from reference TRBV18 and TRBJ2-7): NAGVMQNPRHLVRRRGQEARLRCSPMKGHSHVYWYRQLPEEGLKFMVYLQKENIIDESGMPKERFSAEFPKEGPSILRIQQVVRGDSAAYFCASSPNRGAYEQYFGPGTRLTVT.

As regards this clone: This sample includes further DNA sequences coding for the same CDR3. The CDR3 coding sequence is TGTGCCAGCAGCTTAGCGGGCGGGAACATTCAGTACTTC. This encodes CASSLAGGNIQYF. The rearrangement uses TRBV11-2 and TRBJ2-4; D possibly corresponds to TRBD2 (5 bases). Germline values: CDR1 SGHAT, CDR2 FQNNGV. V gave up 1 base and J gave up 7 bases, with 8 bases separating them. This CDR3 region has 13 residues.

The CDR3 bases are TGTGCCAGCAGTATCACTGGACCTGGGAACATTCAGTACTTC. Translated, it gives CASSITGPGNIQYF. V gene TRBV28 combines with J gene TRBJ2-4, with D hard to call. The V and J ends lost 5 bases and 7 bases respectively, with 15 bases between them. From germline, CDR1 is MDHEN and CDR2 SYDVKM. CDR3 length equals 14 residues. The full variable domain, in which reference TRBV28 and TRBJ2-4 provide the parts outside the CDR3, is DVKVTQSSRYLVKRTGEKVFLECVQDMDHENMFWYRQDPGLGLRLIYFSYDVKMKEKGDIPEGYSVSREKKERFSLILESASTNQTSMYLCASSITGPGNIQYFGAGTRLSVL.

The chain is built from TRBV6-5 and TRBJ1-2, with unresolved D. This CDR3 spans 12 amino acids. Trimming took off 6 bases at V and 8 bases at J, with 13 bases between the two ends. The germline gives CDR1 MNHEY, CDR2 SVGAGI. In nucleotides, the CDR3 is TGTGCCAGCAGCCGAACGGGTAGAGGCTACACCTTC. Translation gives CASSRTGRGYTF.

This clone was counted only a few times. The J gene is TRBJ1-1, the V gene TRBV2; D is ambiguous. Germline CDR1 reads SNHLY; CDR2 reads FYNNEI. This CDR3 region has 11 residues. Between the trimmed V and J ends, which lost 4 bases and 4 bases, there was a span of 4 bases. The CDR3 sequence is CASSVATEAFF. DNA of the CDR3: TGTGCCAGCAGTGTTGCCACTGAAGCTTTCTTT.

This clone was recorded only once. The rearrangement joins TRBV11-2 to TRBJ1-5; TRBD1 aligns across 11 bases. J was trimmed by 7 bases and V by 4 bases; bases with no gene match: 6. The germline V gene encodes CDR1 SGHAT and CDR2 FQNNGV. This CDR3 region has 15 residues. CDR3 sequence reads: CASSSGQGEGQPQHF. CDR3 DNA sequence: TGTGCCAGCAGCTCGGGACAGGGGGAGGGACAGCCCCAGCATTTT.

V gene TRBV29-1 combines with J gene TRBJ2-7; D may be TRBD1 (7 bases). Looked up from germline, CDR1 is SQVTM and CDR2 is ANQGSEA. The germline V and J ends were trimmed by 4 bases and 6 bases, with 13 bases remaining between them. This CDR3 spans 12 amino acids. The CDR3 nucleotides read TGCAGCGTTGGGGCAGGGGGGAGCGAGCAGTACTTC. This encodes CSVGAGGSEQYF.

The chain joins TRBV7-2 to TRBJ1-1, with D possibly being TRBD1 (6 bases). This CDR3 is built from 14 residues. Germline CDR1 SGHTA, CDR2 FQGNSA. With 5 bases removed from V and 4 bases from J, the gap between germline ends came to 14 bases. Here the CDR3 reads CASSTRGVSTEAFF. The CDR3 nucleotides are TGTGCCAGCAGCACCAGGGGAGTGAGCACTGAAGCTTTCTTT.

This sequence joins TRBV6-6 and TRBJ1-5; 8 nucleotides agree with TRBD1. The germline V gene has CDR1 MNHNY and CDR2 SVGAGI (reference sequence). V lost 6 bases to trimming and J lost 2 bases; unmatched junction nucleotides: 6. The CDR3 totals 15 residues. CDR3 residues: CASRLDRVGNQPQHF. In DNA form, the CDR3 reads TGTGCCAGCAGGTTGGACAGGGTGGGCAATCAGCCCCAGCATTTT.